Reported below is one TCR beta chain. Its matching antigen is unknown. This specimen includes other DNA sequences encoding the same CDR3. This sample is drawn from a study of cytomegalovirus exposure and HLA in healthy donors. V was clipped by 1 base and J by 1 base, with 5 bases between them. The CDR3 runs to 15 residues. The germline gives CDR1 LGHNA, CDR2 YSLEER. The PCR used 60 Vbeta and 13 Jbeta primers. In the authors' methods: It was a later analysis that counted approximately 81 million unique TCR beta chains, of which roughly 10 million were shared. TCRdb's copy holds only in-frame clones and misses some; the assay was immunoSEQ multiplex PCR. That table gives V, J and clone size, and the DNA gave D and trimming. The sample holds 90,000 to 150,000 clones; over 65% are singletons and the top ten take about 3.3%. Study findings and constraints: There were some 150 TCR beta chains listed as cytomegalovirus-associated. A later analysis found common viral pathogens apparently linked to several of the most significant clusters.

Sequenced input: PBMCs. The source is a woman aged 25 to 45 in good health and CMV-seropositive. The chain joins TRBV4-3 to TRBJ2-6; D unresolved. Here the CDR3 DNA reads TGCGCCAGCAGCCAAGGGGCGTCTGGGGCCAACGTCCTGACTTTC. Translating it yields CASSQGASGANVLTF.